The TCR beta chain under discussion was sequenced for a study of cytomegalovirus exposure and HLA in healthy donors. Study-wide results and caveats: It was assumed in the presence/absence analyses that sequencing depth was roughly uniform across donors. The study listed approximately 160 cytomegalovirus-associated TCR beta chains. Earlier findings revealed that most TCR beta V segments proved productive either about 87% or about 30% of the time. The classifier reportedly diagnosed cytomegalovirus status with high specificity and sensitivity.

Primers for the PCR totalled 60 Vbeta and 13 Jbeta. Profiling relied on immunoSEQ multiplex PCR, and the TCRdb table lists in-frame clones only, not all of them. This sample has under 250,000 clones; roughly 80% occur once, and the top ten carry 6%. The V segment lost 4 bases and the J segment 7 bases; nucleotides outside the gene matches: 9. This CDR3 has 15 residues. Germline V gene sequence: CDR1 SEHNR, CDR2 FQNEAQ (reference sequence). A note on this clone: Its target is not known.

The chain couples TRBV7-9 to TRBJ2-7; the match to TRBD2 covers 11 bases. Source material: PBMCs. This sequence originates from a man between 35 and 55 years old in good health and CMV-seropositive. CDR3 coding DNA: TGTGCCAGCAGCTCGATAGCGGGAGGGAGAGATGAGCAGTACTTC. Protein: CASSSIAGGRDEQYF.